Listed below are T cell receptor beta chains from one sample, sequenced in a study of blood T cell repertoires in COVID-19. Generated by immunoSEQ multiplex PCR, the TCRdb table keeps only in-frame clones and is missing some. The table shows about 200,000 clones, with under 90% occurring only once. The sequenced material came from peripheral blood. These TCRs come from a man aged 60 to 75 who had recovered from COVID-19. Each CDR3 is given with its conserved first and last residue. Fields, in order: D gene, J gene, clone size, V gene, CDR3 protein, CDR3 DNA. The D gene is left open where the match is weak. Not all rows give a size; the values are once, few, many and, for expanded clones, a class.

d_gene: TRBD1; j_gene: TRBJ1-1; abundance: -; v_gene: TRBV28; CDR3aa: CASSYRGQENTEAFF; CDR3nt: TGTGCCAGCAGTTACAGGGGGCAAGAGAACACTGAAGCTTTCTTT
d_gene: -; j_gene: TRBJ1-4; abundance: once; v_gene: TRBV7-9; CDR3aa: CASSPRGGANEKLFF; CDR3nt: TGTGCCAGCAGCCCCAGAGGGGGGGCCAACGAAAAACTGTTTTTT
d_gene: -; j_gene: TRBJ2-2; abundance: -; v_gene: TRBV6-2/TRBV6-3; CDR3aa: CASSFFPPRGVVTGELFF; CDR3nt: TGTGCCAGCAGTTTTTTCCCCCCCAGGGGGGTCGTAACCGGGGAGCTGTTTTTT
d_gene: TRBD2; j_gene: TRBJ2-1; abundance: -; v_gene: TRBV9; CDR3aa: CASSFTSGSHNEQFF; CDR3nt: TGTGCCAGCAGCTTCACTAGCGGGAGTCACAATGAGCAGTTCTTC
d_gene: TRBD1; j_gene: TRBJ1-2; abundance: -; v_gene: TRBV7-2; CDR3aa: CASSPDRNYGYTF; CDR3nt: TGTGCCAGCAGCCCGGACAGGAACTATGGCTACACCTTC
d_gene: -; j_gene: TRBJ2-2; abundance: -; v_gene: TRBV5-4; CDR3aa: CASSFGGTTGELFF; CDR3nt: TGTGCCAGCAGCTTCGGGGGAACCACCGGGGAGCTGTTTTTT
d_gene: -; j_gene: TRBJ1-5; abundance: once; v_gene: TRBV19; CDR3aa: CASRAYPEVNQPQHF; CDR3nt: TGTGCCAGTAGGGCCTACCCGGAGGTCAATCAGCCCCAGCATTTT
d_gene: -; j_gene: TRBJ1-1; abundance: -; v_gene: TRBV10-3; CDR3aa: CAISTLNTEAFF; CDR3nt: TGTGCCATCAGTACTTTGAACACTGAAGCTTTCTTT
d_gene: TRBD1; j_gene: TRBJ1-5; abundance: -; v_gene: TRBV5-1; CDR3aa: CASSYDRGGQPQHF; CDR3nt: TGCGCCAGCAGCTATGACAGGGGTGGCCAGCCCCAGCATTTT
d_gene: TRBD1; j_gene: TRBJ1-1; abundance: -; v_gene: TRBV5-6; CDR3aa: CASSLEAGGRMNTEAFF; CDR3nt: TGTGCCAGCAGCTTGGAGGCAGGGGGTCGCATGAACACTGAAGCTTTCTTT
d_gene: TRBD1; j_gene: TRBJ2-3; abundance: once; v_gene: TRBV29-1; CDR3aa: CSDGQGGADTQYF; CDR3nt: TGCAGCGATGGACAGGGGGGAGCAGATACGCAGTATTTT
d_gene: -; j_gene: TRBJ1-1; abundance: -; v_gene: TRBV18; CDR3aa: CASSPPTGKNTEAFF; CDR3nt: TGTGCCAGCTCACCACCGACAGGAAAGAACACTGAAGCTTTCTTT
d_gene: -; j_gene: TRBJ2-2; abundance: -; v_gene: TRBV29-1; CDR3aa: CSVEGAWSTGELFF; CDR3nt: TGCAGCGTTGAAGGCGCCTGGAGCACCGGGGAGCTGTTTTTT
d_gene: -; j_gene: TRBJ1-4; abundance: -; v_gene: TRBV18; CDR3aa: CASSPEGFGEKLFF; CDR3nt: TGTGCCAGCTCACCGGAGGGGTTTGGCGAAAAACTGTTTTTT
d_gene: TRBD2; j_gene: TRBJ2-5; abundance: -; v_gene: TRBV15; CDR3aa: CATSFSGGETQYF; CDR3nt: TGTGCCACCAGCTTTAGCGGGGGTGAGACCCAGTACTTC
d_gene: TRBD2; j_gene: TRBJ2-2; abundance: -; v_gene: TRBV7-9; CDR3aa: CASSLWLAGGTGELFF; CDR3nt: TGTGCCAGCAGCTTATGGCTAGCGGGAGGGACCGGGGAGCTGTTTTTT
d_gene: -; j_gene: TRBJ1-1; abundance: -; v_gene: TRBV12-3/TRBV12-4; CDR3aa: CASSFAGNTEAFF; CDR3nt: TGTGCCAGCAGTTTTGCGGGGAACACTGAAGCTTTCTTT
d_gene: TRBD1; j_gene: TRBJ2-7; abundance: -; v_gene: TRBV6-5; CDR3aa: CASSYSRLTGGGEQYF; CDR3nt: TGTGCCAGCAGTTACTCACGACTGACAGGGGGGGGCGAGCAGTACTTC
d_gene: -; j_gene: TRBJ2-5; abundance: -; v_gene: TRBV5-1; CDR3aa: CASSFSGSSSETQYF; CDR3nt: TGCGCCAGCAGCTTTAGTGGGTCTAGCTCCGAGACCCAGTACTTC
d_gene: TRBD1; j_gene: TRBJ1-4; abundance: few; v_gene: TRBV5-1; CDR3aa: CASSPADRINEKLFF; CDR3nt: TGCGCCAGCAGCCCCGCGGACAGGATCAATGAAAAACTGTTTTTT
d_gene: -; j_gene: TRBJ2-1; abundance: once; v_gene: TRBV3-1/TRBV3-2; CDR3aa: CASSQDSAANEQFF; CDR3nt: TGTGCCAGCAGCCAAGATTCAGCGGCCAATGAGCAGTTCTTC
d_gene: TRBD1; j_gene: TRBJ2-1; abundance: -; v_gene: TRBV6-6; CDR3aa: CASSYGQGTEQFF; CDR3nt: TGTGCCAGCAGCTATGGACAGGGGACCGAGCAGTTCTTC
d_gene: -; j_gene: TRBJ2-7; abundance: -; v_gene: TRBV19; CDR3aa: CASSIEGTPTYEQYF; CDR3nt: TGTGCCAGTAGTATAGAGGGGACACCGACCTACGAGCAGTACTTC
d_gene: -; j_gene: TRBJ1-1; abundance: -; v_gene: TRBV3-1/TRBV3-2; CDR3aa: CASRQSGARVFAFF; CDR3nt: TGTGCCAGCAGACAATCAGGGGCAAGGGTTTTCGCTTTCTTT
d_gene: TRBD2; j_gene: TRBJ2-7; abundance: -; v_gene: TRBV3-1/TRBV3-2; CDR3aa: CASSPGGSGAYEQYF; CDR3nt: TGTGCCAGCAGCCCCGGCGGTAGCGGGGCCTACGAGCAGTACTTC
d_gene: TRBD2; j_gene: TRBJ2-1; abundance: -; v_gene: TRBV30; CDR3aa: CAWSVPLGGRAQNEQFF; CDR3nt: TGTGCCTGGAGTGTTCCCCTAGGCGGGAGGGCTCAGAATGAGCAGTTCTTC
d_gene: -; j_gene: TRBJ1-1; abundance: -; v_gene: TRBV21-1; CDR3aa: CASSRADEAPLNTEAFF; CDR3nt: TGTGCCAGCAGCAGAGCGGATGAGGCCCCCTTGAACACTGAAGCTTTCTTT
d_gene: -; j_gene: TRBJ1-2; abundance: -; v_gene: TRBV30; CDR3aa: CAWSVRQADGGTF; CDR3nt: TGTGCCTGGAGTGTACGGCAGGCCGATGGGGGGACCTTC
d_gene: TRBD1; j_gene: TRBJ1-1; abundance: once; v_gene: TRBV25-1; CDR3aa: CASSAAPGQGSATEAFF; CDR3nt: TGTGCCAGCAGTGCTGCTCCGGGACAGGGTTCCGCGACTGAAGCTTTCTTT
d_gene: TRBD1; j_gene: TRBJ1-4; abundance: -; v_gene: TRBV5-1; CDR3aa: CASSPGQALVATNEKLFF; CDR3nt: TGCGCCAGCAGCCCGGGACAGGCCCTAGTTGCAACTAATGAAAAACTGTTTTTT
d_gene: -; j_gene: TRBJ2-7; abundance: -; v_gene: TRBV6-5; CDR3aa: CASSSPGHYAYEQYF; CDR3nt: TGTGCCAGCAGTTCCCCGGGACACTACGCCTACGAGCAGTACTTC
d_gene: TRBD2; j_gene: TRBJ2-7; abundance: -; v_gene: TRBV9; CDR3aa: CASSPRGSGGSYEQYF; CDR3nt: TGTGCCAGCAGCCCGCGAGGTAGCGGGGGCTCCTACGAGCAGTACTTC
d_gene: -; j_gene: TRBJ1-2; abundance: -; v_gene: TRBV21-1; CDR3aa: CASSPPGRGNYGYTF; CDR3nt: TGTGCCAGCAGCCCCCCGGGCAGGGGGAACTATGGCTACACCTTC
d_gene: TRBD1; j_gene: TRBJ1-5; abundance: -; v_gene: TRBV5-6; CDR3aa: CASSGGQGGYQPQHF; CDR3nt: TGTGCCAGCAGCGGGGGGCAAGGGGGCTATCAGCCCCAGCATTTT
d_gene: -; j_gene: TRBJ1-2; abundance: -; v_gene: TRBV28; CDR3aa: CASSSTGYGYTF; CDR3nt: TGTGCCAGCAGTTCAACAGGGTATGGCTACACCTTC
d_gene: -; j_gene: TRBJ1-1; abundance: -; v_gene: TRBV2; CDR3aa: CVSSRENTEAFF; CDR3nt: TGTGTCTCTTCTCGGGAGAACACTGAAGCTTTCTTT
d_gene: -; j_gene: TRBJ1-6; abundance: -; v_gene: TRBV12-5; CDR3aa: CASGLVRLGTTYNSPLHF; CDR3nt: TGTGCTAGTGGTTTGGTGCGCCTCGGGACAACATATAATTCACCCCTCCACTTT
d_gene: -; j_gene: TRBJ1-2; abundance: -; v_gene: TRBV10-3; CDR3aa: CAISESGANYGYTF; CDR3nt: TGTGCCATCAGTGAGTCTGGAGCTAACTATGGCTACACCTTC
d_gene: TRBD1; j_gene: TRBJ1-1; abundance: -; v_gene: TRBV6-5; CDR3aa: CASRTPGQDGSEAFF; CDR3nt: TGTGCCAGCAGAACCCCGGGACAGGATGGCTCTGAAGCTTTCTTT
d_gene: TRBD1; j_gene: TRBJ1-4; abundance: -; v_gene: TRBV27; CDR3aa: CASSRRQGATNEKLFF; CDR3nt: TGTGCCAGCAGCCGGAGGCAGGGGGCAACTAATGAAAAACTGTTTTTT
d_gene: TRBD1; j_gene: TRBJ1-5; abundance: -; v_gene: TRBV6-6; CDR3aa: CASRDQGGNQPQHF; CDR3nt: TGTGCCAGCAGGGACCAGGGGGGTAATCAGCCCCAGCATTTT
d_gene: TRBD1; j_gene: TRBJ1-2; abundance: -; v_gene: TRBV5-1; CDR3aa: CASSVGTGRGYTF; CDR3nt: TGCGCCAGCAGCGTTGGGACAGGGAGAGGCTACACCTTC
d_gene: -; j_gene: TRBJ2-7; abundance: -; v_gene: TRBV4-3; CDR3aa: CASSQRHLYEQYF; CDR3nt: TGCGCCAGCAGCCAAAGACACCTTTACGAGCAGTACTTC
d_gene: TRBD1; j_gene: TRBJ1-5; abundance: few; v_gene: TRBV7-2; CDR3aa: CASSPSPPWPGQRIELHF; CDR3nt: TGTGCCAGCAGCCCCTCCCCACCTTGGCCGGGACAGAGAATCGAACTCCATTTT
d_gene: TRBD2; j_gene: TRBJ2-1; abundance: -; v_gene: TRBV7-3; CDR3aa: CASSLSRTSGRDYNEQFF; CDR3nt: TGTGCCAGCAGCTTAAGTCGGACTAGCGGGAGGGACTACAATGAGCAGTTCTTC
d_gene: -; j_gene: TRBJ1-1; abundance: -; v_gene: TRBV6-5; CDR3aa: CASRTARNTEAFF; CDR3nt: TGTGCCAGCAGGACAGCAAGGAACACTGAAGCTTTCTTT